The T cell receptor (beta chain) described here comes from a study of T-cell reconstitution after alpha-beta-depleted transplantation in children (dated by TCRdb to 2015 to 2016). General notes on the study: T-cell immune reconstitution after TCRalphabeta/CD19-depleted allogeneic hematopoietic cell transplantation in children was quantitatively tracked in the study by means of TCR repertoire profiling.

Library preparation used PCR. TCRdb names Illumina HiSeq 2500 as the instrument used. TCR library preparation used molecular barcoding, with unique molecular identifiers applied to normalize quantification of the TCRbeta repertoire. TCRdb itself trimmed the public reads at Q25 with fastp, ran MiXCR and retained productive beta chains. Rows with a matching CDR3 protein are joined into one entry that keeps the most common DNA and genes. This sample lists around 490,000 distinct CDR3 sequences; roughly 11% were detected once. 14% of the sample comes from the top ten. What the study reported, not specific to this receptor: Over the following months the frequencies of hyperexpanded clones went down, and after one year T-cell counts and TCRbeta diversity were mostly credited to newly produced T cells. In some patients, the high TCRbeta diversity seen at day 60 was put down to recipient T cells and intrathymic progenitors that had survived conditioning. The apparently early recovery of alphabetaT-cell counts about two months after transplant reportedly depended on only several hundred rapidly expanded clones that came from non-depleted graft cells.

In its sample, this clonotype was seen many times. No cognate antigen has been identified for it. No per-base quality is available; no much larger clone lies one base away. Per the publication, the treatment or condition label means: allogeneic hematopoietic cell transplantation with graft depleted of TCRalphabeta T cells and CD19 B cells. TCRalphabeta/CD19-depleted allogeneic hematopoietic cell grafts were given to the transplant recipients, all of whom were children. The starting material was PBMCs, mostly from graft donor cells, obtained 180 days after TCRalphabeta/CD19-depleted stem cell transplant. This clonotype originated in a female patient aged 2 to 10 who had a stem cell transplant for aplastic anemia, so the T cells may come from the graft donor.

Read as DNA, the sequence is TGTGCCAGCAGCGACTTCAGGGACAGACCGGCCGGGGCTTTCTTT. Translated, this gives CASSDFRDRPAGAFF. The V and J segments used are TRBV9 and TRBJ1-1; TRBD1 aligns with 7 central bases. The germline V end is reduced by 3 bases and the J end by 11 bases; junction bases left unmatched: 16. According to the germline V gene, CDR1 reads SGDLS and CDR2 reads YYNGEE. The CDR3 spans 15 residues, from the cysteine through the phenylalanine. CDR3 DNA is the only sequence kept; it has 45 bases, read in frame from the first base.